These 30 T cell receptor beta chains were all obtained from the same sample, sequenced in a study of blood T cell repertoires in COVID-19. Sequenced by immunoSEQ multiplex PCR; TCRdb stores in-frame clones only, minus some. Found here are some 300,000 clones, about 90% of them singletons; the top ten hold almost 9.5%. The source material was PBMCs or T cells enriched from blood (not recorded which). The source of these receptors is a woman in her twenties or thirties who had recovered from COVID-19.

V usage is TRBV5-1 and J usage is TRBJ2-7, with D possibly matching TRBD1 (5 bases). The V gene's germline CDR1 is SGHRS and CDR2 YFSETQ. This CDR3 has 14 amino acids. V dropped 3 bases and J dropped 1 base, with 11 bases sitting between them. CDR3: CASSSGHSSYEQYF. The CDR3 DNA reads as TGCGCCAGCAGCTCCGGACATTCATCCTACGAGCAGTACTTC.

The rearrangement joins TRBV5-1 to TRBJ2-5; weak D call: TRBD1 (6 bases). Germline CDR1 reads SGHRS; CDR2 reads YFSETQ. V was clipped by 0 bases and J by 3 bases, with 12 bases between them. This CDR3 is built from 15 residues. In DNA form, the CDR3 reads TGCGCCAGCAGCTTGGGACAGGTGGGCAAAGAGACCCAGTACTTC. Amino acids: CASSLGQVGKETQYF.

The CDR3 DNA is TGTGCCAGCAGCCCCGTCCGACTCAGCGTCACGCTGAACACCGGGGAGCTGTTTTTT. As protein: CASSPVRLSVTLNTGELFF. The V call is TRBV7-2, the J call TRBJ2-2; D ambiguous. The CDR3 is 19 amino acids. V was clipped by 5 bases and J by 1 base, with 23 bases between them. CDR1 is SGHTA and CDR2 is FQGNSA in the germline V gene.

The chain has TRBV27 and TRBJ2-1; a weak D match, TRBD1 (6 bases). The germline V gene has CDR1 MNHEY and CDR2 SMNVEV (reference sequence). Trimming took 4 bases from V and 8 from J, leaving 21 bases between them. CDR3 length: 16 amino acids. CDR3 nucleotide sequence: TGTGCCAGCAGTTCTGTTAGGGGGACCCTAGGCTATGAGCAGTTCTTC. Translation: CASSSVRGTLGYEQFF.

The CDR3 reads CASSRGTGPALEQYF. The CDR3 DNA follows: TGTGCCAGCTCACGGGGGACAGGGCCCGCGTTGGAGCAGTACTTC. The chain joins TRBV18 to TRBJ2-7; TRBD1 aligns across 9 bases. V lost 4 bases and J lost 7; bases outside the gene matches: 11. The CDR3 length is 15 residues. Looked up from germline, CDR1 is KGHSH and CDR2 is LQKENI.

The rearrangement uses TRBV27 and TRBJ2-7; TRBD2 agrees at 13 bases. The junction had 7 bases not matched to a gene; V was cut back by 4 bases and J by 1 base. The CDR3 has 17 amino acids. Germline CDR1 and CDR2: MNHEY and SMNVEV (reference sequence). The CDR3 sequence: CASSSRTSGSWSYEQYF. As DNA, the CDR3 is TGTGCCAGCAGTTCTCGGACTAGCGGGAGTTGGTCCTACGAGCAGTACTTC.

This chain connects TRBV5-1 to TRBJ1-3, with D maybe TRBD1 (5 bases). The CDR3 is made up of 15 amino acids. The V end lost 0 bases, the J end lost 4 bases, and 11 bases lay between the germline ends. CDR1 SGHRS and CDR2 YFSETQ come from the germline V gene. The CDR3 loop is CASSLEGSSGNTIYF. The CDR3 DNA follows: TGCGCCAGCAGCTTGGAGGGGTCCTCGGGAAACACCATATATTTT.

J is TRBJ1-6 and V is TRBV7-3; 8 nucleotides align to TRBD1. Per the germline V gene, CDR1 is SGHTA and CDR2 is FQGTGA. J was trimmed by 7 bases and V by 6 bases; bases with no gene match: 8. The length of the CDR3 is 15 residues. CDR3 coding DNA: TGTGCCAGCAGTCTATCCGGGACAGGAAATTCACCCCTCCACTTT. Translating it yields CASSLSGTGNSPLHF.

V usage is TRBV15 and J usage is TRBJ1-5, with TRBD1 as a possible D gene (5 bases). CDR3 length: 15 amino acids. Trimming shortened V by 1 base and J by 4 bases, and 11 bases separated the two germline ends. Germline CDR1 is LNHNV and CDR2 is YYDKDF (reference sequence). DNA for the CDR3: TGTGCCACCAGCAGAGTATCACAGGTTAATCAGCCCCAGCATTTT. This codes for CATSRVSQVNQPQHF.

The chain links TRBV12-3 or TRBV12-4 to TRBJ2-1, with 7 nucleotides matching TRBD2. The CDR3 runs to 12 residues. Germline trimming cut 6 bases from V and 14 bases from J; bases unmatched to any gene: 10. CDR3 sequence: CASSRARGGEFF. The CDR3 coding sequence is TGTGCCAGCAGCCGGGCCCGGGGAGGGGAGTTCTTC.

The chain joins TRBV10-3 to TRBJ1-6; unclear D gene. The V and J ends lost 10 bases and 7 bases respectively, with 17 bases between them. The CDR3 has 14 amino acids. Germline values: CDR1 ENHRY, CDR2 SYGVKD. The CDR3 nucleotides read TGTGCCACCGGCTCAGGTACCCAGAATTCACCCCTCCACTTT. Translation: CATGSGTQNSPLHF.

The CDR3 coding sequence is TGTGCCAGTAGTACCACCGCAGGGGTTACTGAAAAACTGTTTTTT. Its protein is CASSTTAGVTEKLFF. This rearrangement joins TRBV19 to TRBJ1-4; TRBD1 might be the D (6 bases). The germline V gene has CDR1 LNHDA and CDR2 SQIVND (reference sequence). V was trimmed by 4 bases and J by 7 bases, leaving 16 bases between them. The CDR3 is 15 amino acids.

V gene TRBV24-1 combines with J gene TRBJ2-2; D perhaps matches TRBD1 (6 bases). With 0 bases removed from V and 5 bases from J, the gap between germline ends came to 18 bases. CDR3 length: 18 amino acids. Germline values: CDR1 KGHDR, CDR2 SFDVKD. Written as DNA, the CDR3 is TGTGCCACCAGTGATTTGTTCACCGGGACACCTAAAACCGGGGAGCTGTTTTTT. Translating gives CATSDLFTGTPKTGELFF.

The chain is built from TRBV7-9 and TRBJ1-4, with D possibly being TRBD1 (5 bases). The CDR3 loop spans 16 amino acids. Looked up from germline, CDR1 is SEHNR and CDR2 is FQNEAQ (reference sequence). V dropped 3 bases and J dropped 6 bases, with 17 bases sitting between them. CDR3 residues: CASSFSAGVMDEKLFF. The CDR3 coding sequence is TGTGCCAGCAGCTTCTCGGCGGGGGTTATGGATGAAAAACTGTTTTTT. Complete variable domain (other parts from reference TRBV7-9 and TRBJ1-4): DTGVSQNPRHKITKRGQNVTFRCDPISEHNRLYWYRQTLGQGPEFLTYFQNEAQLEKSRLLSDRFSAERPKGSFSTLEIQRTEQGDSAMYLCASSFSAGVMDEKLFFGSGTQLSVL.

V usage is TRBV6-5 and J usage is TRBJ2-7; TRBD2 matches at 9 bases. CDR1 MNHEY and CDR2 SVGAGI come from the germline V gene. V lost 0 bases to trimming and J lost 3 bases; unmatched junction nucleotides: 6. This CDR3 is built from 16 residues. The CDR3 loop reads CASSYSLASGNYEQYF. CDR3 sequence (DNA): TGTGCCAGCAGTTACTCTTTGGCTAGCGGGAACTACGAGCAGTACTTC.

The DNA for the CDR3 is TGTGCCAGCAGCTTGGGACTAGCGGGCGCCGTGGAGACCCAGTACTTC. This sequence encodes CASSLGLAGAVETQYF. The chain employs TRBV5-4 and TRBJ2-5; 10 bases are a match to TRBD2. This CDR3 region has 16 residues. Germline CDR1 reads SGHNT; CDR2 reads YYREEE (reference sequence). V lost 0 bases, J lost 5 bases, and 7 bases stayed unmatched.

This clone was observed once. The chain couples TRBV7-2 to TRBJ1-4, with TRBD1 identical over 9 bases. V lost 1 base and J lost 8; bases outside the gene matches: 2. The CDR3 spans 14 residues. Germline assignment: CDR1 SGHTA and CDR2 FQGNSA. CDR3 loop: CASSLVDRGEKLFF. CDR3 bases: TGTGCCAGCAGCTTAGTGGACAGGGGAGAAAAACTGTTTTTT.

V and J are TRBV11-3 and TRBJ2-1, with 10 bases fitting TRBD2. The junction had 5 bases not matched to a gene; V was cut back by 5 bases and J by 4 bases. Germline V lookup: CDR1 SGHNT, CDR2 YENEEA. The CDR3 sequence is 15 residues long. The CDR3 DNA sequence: TGTGCCAGCAGCGCAACTAGCGGGATTTACAATGAGCAGTTCTTC. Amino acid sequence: CASSATSGIYNEQFF. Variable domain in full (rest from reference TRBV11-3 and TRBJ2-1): EAGVVQSPRYKIIEKKQPVAFWCNPISGHNTLYWYLQNLGQGPELLIRYENEEAVDDSQLPKDRFSAERLKGVDSTLKIQPAELGDSAVYLCASSATSGIYNEQFFGPGTRLTVL.

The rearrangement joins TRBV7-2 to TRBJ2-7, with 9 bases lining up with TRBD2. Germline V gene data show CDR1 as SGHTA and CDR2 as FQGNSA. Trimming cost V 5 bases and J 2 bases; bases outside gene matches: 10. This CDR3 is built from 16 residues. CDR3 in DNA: TGTGCCAGCAGCCCAACTCTAGCGGGGCTAGCCTACGAGCAGTACTTC. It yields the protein CASSPTLAGLAYEQYF.

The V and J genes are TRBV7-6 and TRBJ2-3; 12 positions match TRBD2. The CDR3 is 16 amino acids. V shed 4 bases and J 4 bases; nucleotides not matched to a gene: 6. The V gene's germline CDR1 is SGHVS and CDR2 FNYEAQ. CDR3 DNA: TGTGCCAGCAGCTCACAGACTAGCGGGGGCCCAGATACGCAGTATTTT. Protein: CASSSQTSGGPDTQYF.

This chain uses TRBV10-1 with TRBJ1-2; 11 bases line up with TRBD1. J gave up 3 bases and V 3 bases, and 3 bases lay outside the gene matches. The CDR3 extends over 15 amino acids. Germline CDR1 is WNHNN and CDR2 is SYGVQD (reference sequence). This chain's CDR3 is CASSDGQGADYGYTF. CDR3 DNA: TGCGCCAGCAGTGACGGACAGGGGGCTGACTATGGCTACACCTTC.

The CDR3 sequence is CASSFASGIHGELFF. In DNA, the CDR3 is TGTGCCAGCAGTTTCGCTAGCGGGATTCACGGGGAGCTGTTTTTT. The chain uses TRBV27 and TRBJ2-2, with 9 bases fitting TRBD2. J lost 7 bases, V lost 3 bases, and 6 bases had no gene match. From germline, CDR1 is MNHEY and CDR2 SMNVEV (reference sequence). CDR3 length equals 15 residues.

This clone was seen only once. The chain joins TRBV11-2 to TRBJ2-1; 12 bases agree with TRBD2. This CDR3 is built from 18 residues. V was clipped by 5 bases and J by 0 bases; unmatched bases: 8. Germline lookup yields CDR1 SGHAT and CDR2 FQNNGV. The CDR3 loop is CASSPRLAGEHSYNEQFF. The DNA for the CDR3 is TGTGCCAGCAGCCCACGACTAGCGGGAGAGCACTCCTACAATGAGCAGTTCTTC.

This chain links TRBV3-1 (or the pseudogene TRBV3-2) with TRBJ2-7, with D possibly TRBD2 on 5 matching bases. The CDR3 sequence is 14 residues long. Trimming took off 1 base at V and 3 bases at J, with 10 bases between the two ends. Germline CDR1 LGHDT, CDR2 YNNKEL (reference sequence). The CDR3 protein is CASSQGLAIYEQYF. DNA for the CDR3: TGTGCCAGCAGCCAAGGGCTAGCAATCTACGAGCAGTACTTC.

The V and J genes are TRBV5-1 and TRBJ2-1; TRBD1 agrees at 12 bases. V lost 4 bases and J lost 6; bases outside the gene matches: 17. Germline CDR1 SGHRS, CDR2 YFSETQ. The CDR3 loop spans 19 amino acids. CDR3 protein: CASSPARGTGGAGSNEQFF. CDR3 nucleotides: TGCGCCAGCAGCCCGGCGCGAGGGACAGGGGGCGCAGGGAGCAATGAGCAGTTCTTC. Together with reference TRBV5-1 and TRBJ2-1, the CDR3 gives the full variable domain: KAGVTQTPRYLIKTRGQQVTLSCSPISGHRSVSWYQQTPGQGLQFLFEYFSETQRNKGNFPGRFSGRQFSNSRSEMNVSTLELGDSALYLCASSPARGTGGAGSNEQFFGPGTRLTVL.

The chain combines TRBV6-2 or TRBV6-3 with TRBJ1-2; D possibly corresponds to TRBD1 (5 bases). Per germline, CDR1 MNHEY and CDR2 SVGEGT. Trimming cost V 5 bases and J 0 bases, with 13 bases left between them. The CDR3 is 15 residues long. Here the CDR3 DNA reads TGTGCCAGCAGTCCCGACAGTTTATCTAACTATGGCTACACCTTC. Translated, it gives CASSPDSLSNYGYTF.

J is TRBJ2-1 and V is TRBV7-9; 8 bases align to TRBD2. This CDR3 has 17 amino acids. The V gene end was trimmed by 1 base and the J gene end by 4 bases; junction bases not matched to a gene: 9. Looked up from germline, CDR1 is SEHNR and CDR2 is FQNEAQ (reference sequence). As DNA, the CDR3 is TGTGCCAGCAGCTTAGTTTTAGCGGGATTCGTTTACAATGAGCAGTTCTTC. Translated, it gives CASSLVLAGFVYNEQFF.

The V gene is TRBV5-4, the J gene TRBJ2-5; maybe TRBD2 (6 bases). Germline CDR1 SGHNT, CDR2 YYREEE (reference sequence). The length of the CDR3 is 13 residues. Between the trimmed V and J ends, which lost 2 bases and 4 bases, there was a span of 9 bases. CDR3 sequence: CASSFSGAETQYF. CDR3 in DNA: TGTGCCAGCAGCTTTAGCGGCGCAGAGACCCAGTACTTC.

CDR3: CASSLSDRDTQYF. CDR3 coding DNA: TGTGCCAGCAGCTTATCGGACAGGGATACGCAGTATTTT. V is TRBV7-3 and J is TRBJ2-3; 7 bases align to TRBD1. Germline V gene sequence: CDR1 SGHTA, CDR2 FQGTGA. The CDR3 extends over 13 amino acids. The V segment lost 2 bases and the J segment 6 bases; nucleotides outside the gene matches: 2.

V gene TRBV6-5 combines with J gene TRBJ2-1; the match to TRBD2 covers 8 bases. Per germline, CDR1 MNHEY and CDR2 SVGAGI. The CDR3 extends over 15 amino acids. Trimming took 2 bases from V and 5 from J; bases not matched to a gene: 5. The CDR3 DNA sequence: TGTGCCAGCAGTTACACGGGAGGGACGCACAATGAGCAGTTCTTC. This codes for CASSYTGGTHNEQFF.